This T cell receptor (beta chain) was obtained from a study of monozygotic twins with inflammatory bowel disease. Notes on the study in general: No difference in repertoire similarity was seen between concordant and discordant twins, possibly because power was limited. Patient repertoires may have gained variability from differing immunosuppressive treatments.

Details on this clonotype: The antigen remains undetermined.

Germline assignment: CDR1 SGHRS and CDR2 YFSETQ. The CDR3 is 20 residues long. Following a re-call of the 5' RACE reads, TCRdb has one entry per CDR3 protein and lacks DNA. Here the sample table reports 200,000 to 250,000 distinct CDR3 sequences. The TCR sequence derives from a human donor with ulcerative colitis or Crohn's disease, or a healthy co-twin of an affected twin (not recorded which). The sequencing sample was made of blood. This chain joins TRBV5-1 and TRBJ2-4; TCRdb's D call of TRBD2 is untestable without DNA. This CDR3 is CASSLAGLAGGPLAKNIQYF.